Reported below is one T cell receptor beta chain. Antigen specificity is unknown. CDR3 length: 19 amino acids. The patients sequenced had a carbamazepine-induced Stevens-Johnson syndrome or toxic epidermal necrolysis reaction. These data belong to a study of T cells in severe cutaneous drug reactions. On the study more broadly: Collected from acute- or recovery-stage patients: blister fluids/cells and PBMC.

Study findings and constraints: Blister cells averaged approximately 31% and PBMC roughly 5.5% TRBV12-4 in carbamazepine-induced Stevens-Johnson syndrome or toxic epidermal necrolysis patients.

TCR subtype-specific primers in iRepertoire multiplex PCR prepared libraries for bulk and single-cell sequencing. TCRdb reprocessed the multiplex PCR reads and keeps a single row for each CDR3 protein, giving no DNA. Its listing shows 8,800 or so distinct CDR3 sequences. The sequenced sample consisted of cells from a skin blister. The receptor's source is a human donor with a severe cutaneous adverse drug reaction. V is TRBV12-3 or TRBV12-4 and J is TRBJ2-3; TCRdb's D gene call, TRBD1, goes unchecked for lack of DNA. The CDR3: CASSPGIGGPSITPDTQYF.